Listed below are T cell receptor beta chains from one sample, sequenced in a study of T cells in Graves' hyperthyroidism and ophthalmopathy. TCRdb processed the multiplex PCR reads anew with MiXCR; each CDR3 protein has one entry. The table records around 540,000 distinct CDR3 sequences, 15% to 20% of them present only once. Sequenced material: blood. The receptor set was obtained from a woman in her twenties or thirties with Graves' ophthalmopathy. Both conserved end residues are part of each CDR3. D genes are given only for firm matches. The size field is filled for only some rows; it gives once, few, many or a size class.

V gene	clone size	J gene	D gene	CDR3 DNA	CDR3 protein
TRBV6-4	few	TRBJ1-5	NA	TGTGCCAGCAGTGACTCCACGTTAAAAAGTTGTTCTATAGAACTCGACAATCAGCCCCAGCATTTT	CASSDSTLKSCSIELDNQPQHF
TRBV25-1	NA	TRBJ1-1	TRBD1	TGTGCCAGCAGTGAACTCGCGACAGGGGGCACTGAAGCTTTCTTT	CASSELATGGTEAFF
TRBV29-1	many	TRBJ2-5	NA	TGCAGCGTTGTATGGTGGGGGGTTAACCAAGAGACCCAGTACTTC	CSVVWWGVNQETQYF
TRBV10-3	many	TRBJ2-7	TRBD1	TGTGCCATCAGTGATTCGGACACCGGGACAGGGGACTACGAGCAGTACTTC	CAISDSDTGTGDYEQYF
TRBV5-1	many	TRBJ1-5	NA	TGCGCCAGCAGCTTGGAAGGGGTGGATCAGCCCCAGCATTTT	CASSLEGVDQPQHF
TRBV5-6	many	TRBJ2-7	NA	TGTGCCAGCAGCTCCCTCGACACGGCTATCCCCTACGAGCAGTACTTC	CASSSLDTAIPYEQYF
TRBV9	many	TRBJ2-1	TRBD2	TGTGCCAGCAGCGTAGGTGTAGCGGGAGGGCCCCTTGAGCAGTTCTTC	CASSVGVAGGPLEQFF
TRBV18	NA	TRBJ2-1	NA	TGTGCCAGCTCACCTATGGACAATGAGCAGTTCTTC	CASSPMDNEQFF
TRBV24-1	NA	TRBJ2-1	NA	TGTGCCACCAGTGAGTGGGGCAATGAGCAGTTCTTC	CATSEWGNEQFF
TRBV19	NA	TRBJ2-1	NA	TGTGCCAGTTACTCCGGGACCCCCTCGGCCCACAATGAGCAGTTCTTC	CASYSGTPSAHNEQFF
TRBV6-5	few	TRBJ2-5	TRBD2	TGTGCCAGCAGTTACTCAGCTCCGGGGGGAGAGACCCAGTACTTC	CASSYSAPGGETQYF
TRBV7-9	few	TRBJ2-1	NA	TGTGCCAGCAGCCTAGCTATTTCCTACAATGAGCAGTTCTTC	CASSLAISYNEQFF
TRBV4-1	NA	TRBJ2-2	TRBD1	TGCGCCAGCAGCCACTTAGAACAGGGGGTCACCGGGGAGCTGTTTTTT	CASSHLEQGVTGELFF
TRBV18	many	TRBJ2-3	TRBD2	TGTGCCAGCTCACCACAGCGGGAGCCCCCAGATACGCAGTATTTT	CASSPQREPPDTQYF
TRBV3-1	many	TRBJ2-5	TRBD1	TGTGCCAGCAGCCCCGAGCACAGGGGGCGAGAGACCCAGTACTTC	CASSPEHRGRETQYF
TRBV6-2/TRBV6-3	many	TRBJ2-1	TRBD2	TGTGCCAGCAGGAACGGGGGACTAGCCCCCTACAATGAGCAGTTCTTC	CASRNGGLAPYNEQFF
TRBV7-9	NA	TRBJ2-3	NA	TGTGCCAGTGCGATACGGACAGATACGCAGTATTTT	CASAIRTDTQYF
TRBV24-1	NA	TRBJ2-7	NA	TGTGCCACCAGTGATCGAGCCGGGACTCCCCTGGAGCAGTACTTC	CATSDRAGTPLEQYF
TRBV9	NA	TRBJ2-3	TRBD2	TGTGCCAGCAGCTCAAGGGGACTAGCGGCTAGCACAGATACGCAGTATTTT	CASSSRGLAASTDTQYF
TRBV10-3	NA	TRBJ1-4	NA	TGTGCCATCAGTGAGTCGAGGGGGGGAGAGGAAAAACTGTTTTTT	CAISESRGGEEKLFF
TRBV7-8	NA	TRBJ2-5	TRBD2	TGTGCCAGCAGCTTAGTGGGACTAGCGGGAGGGCCCTCTGCGGAGACCCAGTACTTC	CASSLVGLAGGPSAETQYF
TRBV14	few	TRBJ2-2	TRBD1	TGTGCCAGCAGCCAAGGTCCAACAGGGGGCCGGAACACCGGGGAGCTGTTTTTT	CASSQGPTGGRNTGELFF
TRBV27	few	TRBJ1-6	NA	TGTGCCAGCAGTTTATGGAGCAGAGTTTATAATTCACCCCTCCACTTT	CASSLWSRVYNSPLHF
TRBV30	many	TRBJ2-4	NA	TGTGCCTGGAGTATCGGGGACCCTCGGTACTTC	CAWSIGDPRYF
TRBV6-1	few	TRBJ2-5	TRBD2	TGTGCCAGCAGTCAGGGGACTAGCGGGGGGGTGGGGGAGACCCAGTACTTC	CASSQGTSGGVGETQYF
TRBV24-1	NA	TRBJ2-5	TRBD1	TGTGCCACCAGTGATTCGACAGGGTTGGGTGGAGAGACCCAGTACTTC	CATSDSTGLGGETQYF
TRBV30	many	TRBJ2-7	NA	TGTGCCTGGAGTGGGGCTAGCGCCCACGAGCAGTACTTC	CAWSGASAHEQYF
TRBV28	few	TRBJ2-7	TRBD2	TGTGCTACACATAGCGGGAGACGTGACGAGCAGTACTTC	CATHSGRRDEQYF
TRBV5-1	NA	TRBJ1-4	NA	TGCGCCAGCAGCTTGGAAGGGGTGGGAATCGAAAAACTGTTTTTT	CASSLEGVGIEKLFF
TRBV18	many	TRBJ2-5	NA	TGTGCCAGCTCACCACCCCCTCCCGACAGCCAAGAGACCCAGTACTTC	CASSPPPPDSQETQYF
TRBV20-1	NA	TRBJ2-2	NA	TGCAGTGCTGTCCGGGACCAGAACACCGGGGAGCTGTTTTTT	CSAVRDQNTGELFF
TRBV2	many	TRBJ2-3	TRBD2	TGTGCCAGCGGTAGGACTAGCGGCACAGATACGCAGTATTTT	CASGRTSGTDTQYF
TRBV6-1	many	TRBJ2-7	TRBD2	TGTGCCAGCAGTCCTGACCTAGCGGGCCACTACGAGCAGTACTTC	CASSPDLAGHYEQYF
TRBV3-1	few	TRBJ2-7	NA	TGTGCCAGCAGCCACTGGGGGAATCGTAGCGAGCAGTACTTC	CASSHWGNRSEQYF
TRBV28	many	TRBJ2-4	NA	TGTGCCAGCAGTTTTCGGGGCTCGGACATTCAGTACTTC	CASSFRGSDIQYF
TRBV28	many	TRBJ1-2	NA	TGTGCCAGCAGTTTTTGGACCAACAGGCTTGACTACACCTTC	CASSFWTNRLDYTF
TRBV20-1	many	TRBJ2-7	NA	TGCAGTGCTAGAGTAGCGCCAGCCTACGAGCAGTACTTC	CSARVAPAYEQYF
TRBV12-3/TRBV12-4	few	TRBJ2-7	NA	TGTGCCAGCAGTTTAGGGCCCAGGCAGGGCGAGCAGTACTTC	CASSLGPRQGEQYF
TRBV7-8	NA	TRBJ2-2	NA	TGTGCCAGCGAGTTGGTCGGGGAGCTGTTTTTT	CASELVGELFF
TRBV15	NA	TRBJ2-5	NA	TGTGCCACCAGCAGAGATTTTCATAAGACCCAGTACTTC	CATSRDFHKTQYF
TRBV12-3/TRBV12-4	NA	TRBJ2-5	NA	TGTGCCAGCCGTGATGGGAGGAAGACCCAGTACTTC	CASRDGRKTQYF
TRBV12-5	many	TRBJ2-1	TRBD1	TGTGCTAGTGGTCCATTTGCCGGGACAGGGGCCCGAAGCTCCTACAATGAGCAGTTCTTC	CASGPFAGTGARSSYNEQFF
TRBV12-3/TRBV12-4	many	TRBJ2-3	NA	TGTGCCAGCACTCCAGCGGGCAGGGAAACAAACACAGATACGCAGTATTTT	CASTPAGRETNTDTQYF
TRBV30	many	TRBJ2-1	TRBD1	TGTGCCTGGACGAAGGGACAGGGAAAATACAATGAGCAGTTCTTC	CAWTKGQGKYNEQFF
TRBV19	NA	TRBJ1-5	NA	TGTGCCAGTAGTATCTTGAGCGGCAATCAGCCCCAGCATTTT	CASSILSGNQPQHF
TRBV7-3	many	TRBJ2-1	NA	TGTGCCAGCAGCTCCGACATGGGGGAGCAGTTCTTC	CASSSDMGEQFF
TRBV20-1	many	TRBJ2-7	TRBD2	TGCAGTGCTAGGAAAACTAGCGTATTGGGCGAGCAGTACTTC	CSARKTSVLGEQYF
TRBV28	many	TRBJ2-7	NA	TGTGCCAGCACCGTCTACAGCTCCTACGAGCAGTACTTC	CASTVYSSYEQYF
TRBV6-5	few	TRBJ1-1	NA	TGTGCCAGCAGTTACACTATGGACCTTCTCATGAACACTGAAGCTTTCTTT	CASSYTMDLLMNTEAFF
TRBV5-1	few	TRBJ1-1	NA	TGCGCCAGCAGCTTCGGTTCTGGTAGGAACACTGAAGCTTTCTTT	CASSFGSGRNTEAFF